Listed below are T cell receptor beta chains from one sample, sequenced in a study of PD-1 blockade in mismatch repair-deficient tumors. The assay was immunoSEQ multiplex PCR, and TCRdb's table has in-frame clones only and misses some. The sample gives 90,000 to 130,000 clones, over 65% of which show up once; 4.7% is in the top ten. The input for sequencing was peripheral blood, taken 60 to 65 weeks after starting pembrolizumab. Source of these receptors: an adult with mismatch repair-deficient cancer. Each CDR3 is given with its conserved first and last residue. D genes are given only for firm matches. The size of a clone is reported for some rows only, either as once, few or many, or as a class for expanded clones.

>TRBJ2-2|TRBV4-1|14|-|-
TGCGCCAGCAGCCAAGATGTAGAGGTCGGGGAGCTGTTTTTT
CASSQDVEVGELFF
>TRBJ2-7|TRBV6-5|13|-|once
TGTGCCAGCAGTTACAGGGGAGGTGGCGAGCAGTACTTC
CASSYRGGGEQYF
>TRBJ2-3|TRBV7-2|17|-|few
TGTGCCAGCAGCTCTCTCCGGACGGGGCTTAGCACAGATACGCAGTATTTT
CASSSLRTGLSTDTQYF
>TRBJ2-7|TRBV7-2|14|-|-
TGTGCCAGCAGCTTAGTGGGGGCCGCCTACGAGCAGTACTTC
CASSLVGAAYEQYF
>TRBJ2-2|TRBV7-9|16|TRBD2|once
TGTGCCAGCAGCTTGAGGAGCGGGAGAGGCACCGGGGAGCTGTTTTTT
CASSLRSGRGTGELFF
>TRBJ2-1|TRBV7-2|13|-|-
TGTGCCAGCAGCCCTTCATTACGTCCGGGGCAGTTCTTC
CASSPSLRPGQFF
>TRBJ1-5|TRBV30|14|-|-
TGTGCCTGGAGCAACTCGAACGCCAATCAGCCCCAGCATTTT
CAWSNSNANQPQHF
>TRBJ1-1|TRBV30|14|-|-
TGTGCCTGGGCAGGAGACACCGCGAACACTGAAGCTTTCTTT
CAWAGDTANTEAFF
>TRBJ1-1|TRBV5-5|13|-|-
TGTGCCAGCAGTTTTCAGGAGAACACTGAAGCTTTCTTT
CASSFQENTEAFF
>TRBJ1-6|TRBV7-8|18|-|once
TGTGCCAGCAGCTACACGGGCTTACAGAGCTCCTATAATTCACCCCTCCACTTT
CASSYTGLQSSYNSPLHF
>TRBJ2-1|TRBV30|15|-|-
TGTGCCTGGAGTGTAGACGGTAACTCCTTGAGTGAGCAGTTCTTC
CAWSVDGNSLSEQFF
>TRBJ1-2|TRBV6-5|14|TRBD1|few
TGTGCCAGCAGTTACTCGGGACAGGGGTATGGCTACACCTTC
CASSYSGQGYGYTF
>TRBJ2-7|TRBV27|14|-|-
TGTGCCAGCAGTCCTCAAGGACAGAACTACGAGCAGTACTTC
CASSPQGQNYEQYF
>TRBJ2-7|TRBV9|13|-|-
TGTGCCAGCAGCCCTAGGCGGTTTTCCGAGCAGTACTTC
CASSPRRFSEQYF
>TRBJ2-1|TRBV5-6|17|TRBD2|once
TGTGCCAGCAGCTTGGTAGGGGCGGGAGGTTCCTACAATGAGCAGTTCTTC
CASSLVGAGGSYNEQFF
>TRBJ1-2|TRBV5-4|12|-|once
TGTGCCAGCAGCTTGGATCAGGACGGCTACACCTTC
CASSLDQDGYTF
>TRBJ2-5|TRBV15|14|TRBD1|-
TGTGCCACCAGCAGAGAAGGGGGCGGGGAGACCCAGTACTTC
CATSREGGGETQYF
>TRBJ1-2|TRBV4-1|16|TRBD1|once
TGCGCCAGCAGCCACGGACAGGGAATAGCTAACTATGGCTACACCTTC
CASSHGQGIANYGYTF
>TRBJ2-1|TRBV9|16|TRBD2|-
TGTGCCAGCAGCGCTCAGGGCGGGAGGCTCGTGAATGAGCAGTTCTTC
CASSAQGGRLVNEQFF
>TRBJ2-1|TRBV5-1|15|TRBD2|-
TGCGCCAGCAGCAACCTAGCGGGAGTTTCGAATGAGCAGTTCTTC
CASSNLAGVSNEQFF
>TRBJ1-2|TRBV7-3|14|TRBD1|once
TGTGCCAGCAGCTTGACGACAGGGAACTATGGCTACACCTTC
CASSLTTGNYGYTF
>TRBJ2-4|TRBV10-2|13|TRBD2|-
TGCGCCAGCCTTTTGGGAGGGTCGGACATTCAGTACTTC
CASLLGGSDIQYF
>TRBJ2-1|TRBV6-5|15|TRBD2|-
TGTGCCAGCAACCCGACTAGCGGAACGAACAATGAGCAGTTCTTC
CASNPTSGTNNEQFF
>TRBJ2-1|TRBV29-1|15|TRBD2|-
TGCAGCGTTGTTTATACTAGCGGGTACATCGATGAGCAGTTCTTC
CSVVYTSGYIDEQFF
>TRBJ1-5|TRBV19|15|-|-
TGTGCCAGTAGGGAACAGGGTCCAAGCAATCAGCCCCAGCATTTT
CASREQGPSNQPQHF
>TRBJ2-1|TRBV15|17|TRBD1|-
TGTGCCACCAGCAGAGATGGCGGACAGGGGTATTACAATGAGCAGTTCTTC
CATSRDGGQGYYNEQFF
>TRBJ2-7|TRBV9|14|-|-
TGTGCCAGCAGCGTAGCGGGAACTAGCCACGAGCAGTACTTC
CASSVAGTSHEQYF
>TRBJ1-1|TRBV5-4|15|-|-
TGTGCCAGCAACCCGGCAGGGCGGGGGGGCACTGAAGCTTTCTTT
CASNPAGRGGTEAFF
>TRBJ1-4|TRBV9|15|-|once
TGTGCCAGCAGCGCCGAACTCCGACAGGAGGAAAAACTGTTTTTT
CASSAELRQEEKLFF
>TRBJ1-1|TRBV9|13|TRBD1|-
TGTGCCAGCAGCGTAGTACAGGGGACTGAAGCTTTCTTT
CASSVVQGTEAFF
>TRBJ2-7|TRBV5-6|15|-|-
TGTGCCAGCAGCGTGGGACTCAGCGGCCCCTACGAGCAGTACTTC
CASSVGLSGPYEQYF
>TRBJ2-5|TRBV4-1|13|-|-
TGCGCCAGCAGCCATGGAACTAGAGAGACCCAGTACTTC
CASSHGTRETQYF
>TRBJ2-5|TRBV7-8|15|-|-
TGTGCCAGCAGCTTAGATACAGCGGTGAAAGAGACCCAGTACTTC
CASSLDTAVKETQYF
>TRBJ1-1|TRBV29-1|13|TRBD1|-
TGCAGCGTCCGGACAGGTAGGAACACTGAAGCTTTCTTT
CSVRTGRNTEAFF
>TRBJ1-1|TRBV5-1|12|-|-
TGCGCCAGCAGCTTGGATTGGACGGAAGCTTTCTTT
CASSLDWTEAFF
>TRBJ1-5|TRBV30|13|-|-
TGTGCCTGGAGACAACAGGGTAGCCAGCCCCAGCATTTT
CAWRQQGSQPQHF
>TRBJ1-4|TRBV6-1|12|-|-
TGTGCCAGCAGTGGGACAAATGAAAAACTGTTTTTT
CASSGTNEKLFF
>TRBJ1-4|TRBV19|16|-|-
TGTGCCAGTAGTACAGCAGGGGCAGGTACCGGTGAAAAACTGTTTTTT
CASSTAGAGTGEKLFF
>TRBJ2-5|TRBV9|16|-|-
TGTGCCAGCAGCAAAAAGGGGTGGAGCTCCCAAGAGACCCAGTACTTC
CASSKKGWSSQETQYF
>TRBJ1-1|TRBV18|15|TRBD1|-
TGTGCCAGCTCACCAATGGAGGGGGCGCGAACTGAAGCTTTCTTT
CASSPMEGARTEAFF
>TRBJ1-4|TRBV10-3|15|TRBD1|-
TGTGCCATCAGTGAAGACATTGAACAGGGGGAAAAACTGTTTTTT
CAISEDIEQGEKLFF
>TRBJ2-7|TRBV5-1|17|-|-
TGCGCCAGCAGCTTGGATCTTTGGGGACAAAGCTCCTACGAGCAGTACTTC
CASSLDLWGQSSYEQYF
>TRBJ2-7|TRBV2|14|TRBD2|few
TGTGCCAGCGGGCGGTCTAGCGGAAGGAGAGAGCAGTACTTC
CASGRSSGRREQYF
>TRBJ1-2|TRBV5-5|13|-|-
TGTGCCAGCGCTATGGGCGCTAACTATGGCTACACCTTC
CASAMGANYGYTF
>TRBJ1-2|TRBV9|13|-|-
TGTGCCAGCAGCGTAGAGGGCCGGGGTGGCTACACCTTC
CASSVEGRGGYTF
>TRBJ2-3|TRBV7-2|15|TRBD2|-
TGTGCCAGCAGCCATGCCGCCGGGGGGAAAAATACGCAGTATTTT
CASSHAAGGKNTQYF
>TRBJ2-7|TRBV19|14|TRBD2|-
TGTGCCAGTAGTGTAGCGGGACGCTCCTACGAGCAGTACTTC
CASSVAGRSYEQYF